The T cell receptor beta chain under discussion was sequenced for a study of T-cell reconstitution after alpha-beta-depleted transplantation in children. V was clipped by 1 base and J by 4 bases, with 13 bases between them. This CDR3 contains 16 residues. The germline V gene has CDR1 SGHTA and CDR2 FQGNSA. The TCRbeta library incorporated unique molecular identifiers. In TCRdb, the PCR reads were re-called with MiXCR into one record per CDR3 protein. The top ten hold roughly 2.5% of the sample, which has 500,000 or so distinct CDR3 sequences, over 25% seen once. This rearrangement joins TRBV7-2 to TRBJ2-2; TRBD2 is a possible D gene (5 bases). Sequences were derived from PBMCs from the stem cell graft donor, sampled from the stem cell graft. The sequence came from a human donor who donated a stem cell graft to a child with aplastic anemia. CDR3 protein: CASSLVASPSTGELFF. CDR3 DNA: TGTGCCAGCAGCTTAGTGGCTAGCCCTAGCACCGGGGAGCTGTTTTTT.